Given below is one T cell receptor (beta chain) in context. As yet, its antigen is unknown. cDNA molecules, individually, were tagged with unique molecular identifiers. TCRdb re-called the 5' RACE reads through MiXCR, storing one row per CDR3 protein. The sample contains approximately 70,000 distinct CDR3 sequences, about 13% of which appear only once. The CDR3 contains 17 residues. Per germline, CDR1 LGHDT and CDR2 YNNKEL (reference sequence). Trimming took off 1 base at V and 6 bases at J, with 22 bases between the two ends. This sample was included in a study of early T cells in non-severe SARS-CoV-2 infection. About the study: Sequencing input comprised bulk RNA from unsorted whole blood; chain pairing was not available.

Study-wide results and caveats: Lookups in VDJdb leaned toward anti-spike CD8 responses and missed private and CD4 specificities.

This sequence originates from an adult who was a healthcare worker with PCR-confirmed SARS-CoV-2 infection or an uninfected control (not recorded which). The sequenced material came from whole blood. The V and J genes are TRBV3-1 and TRBJ2-7; the D gene is possibly TRBD2 (6 bases). In nucleotides, the CDR3 is TGTGCCAGCAGCCAAGGAAAATGGCAATACCAAGCGGGCGAGCAGTACTTC. Translation gives CASSQGKWQYQAGEQYF.